The sequence of this TCR beta chain was determined in a study of blood T cell repertoires in COVID-19. Study at large: In each case, the material was cDNA or gDNA derived from T cells, B-cell-depleted T cells, or PBMCs.

Authors' analysis steps: Nucleated cell number was recorded as an estimate derived from reference gene primer amplification. Repertoires were generated with immunoSEQ multiplex PCR, while TCRdb's copy carries only in-frame clones and drops some. Clone size and V and J calls were adopted from that table, with D and trimming inferred from the DNA. Of 74,000 or so clones listed, around 90% were seen once; the top ten hold less than 2.5%. V was cut by 1 base and J by 9 bases, with 19 bases left in between. This CDR3 comprises 16 residues. The rearrangement links TRBV23-1 to TRBJ2-1, with TRBD1 as a possible D gene (7 bases). TRBV23-1 has ORF status, its function being uncertain. The sequence was collected from a human donor in a cohort sampled during active COVID-19. Material: peripheral blood. CDR3 sequence reads: CASSQWEDTGDSEQFF. The CDR3 DNA is TGCGCCAGCAGTCAATGGGAGGACACCGGGGACAGTGAGCAGTTCTTC.